These 2 T cell receptor beta chains were sequenced from one sample in a study of tumor-infiltrating lymphocytes in oesophageal squamous cell carcinoma. MiXCR, run by TCRdb on the PCR reads, gives a single entry per CDR3 protein. Seen here are around 14,000 distinct CDR3 sequences, roughly 49% observed once, and the top ten hold around 18%. Sample: esophageal tumor tissue. The receptors derive from a male donor with esophageal squamous cell carcinoma.

The rearrangement links TRBV6-5 to TRBJ2-7; no clear D. This CDR3 contains 14 residues. Trimming stripped 0 bases from V and 7 bases from J, with 13 bases between. Germline assignment: CDR1 MNHEY and CDR2 SVGAGI. CDR3 coding DNA: TGTGCCAGCAGTTACTCGAAAATCCCTTTTGAGCAGTACTTC. Amino acid sequence: CASSYSKIPFEQYF.

This clonotype was counted a few times. Given the absence of the conserved phenylalanine or tryptophan at the CDR3 end, a read error is likely. It is unclear where the CDR3 begins or ends on the DNA, so no DNA is shown, and the CDR3 is as TCRdb lists it. This chain connects TRBV10-2 to TRBJ2-7; the table's D call, TRBD1, was not checked against the DNA. CDR1 is WSHSY and CDR2 is SAAADI in the germline V gene. The CDR3 has 18 residues if both end residues are counted. CDR3 loop: CASSTATGQGAYGYTFGS.